This T cell receptor beta chain was retrieved from a study of spatial heterogeneity in lung cancer (dated by TCRdb to about 2019). Some background on the complete study: Beta-chain transcripts were consistently detected in greater numbers than alpha-chain transcripts, which likely reflected higher beta-chain transcript abundance. Nonsynonymous mutation counts, determined by whole-exome sequencing of tumor tissue, were related to features of the TCR repertoire. In the raw uncorrected reads, each unique combination of TCR and UMI appeared on average more than ten times. At surgery, 220 tumor regions, approximately 64 matched nontumor lung samples and some 54 PBMC samples were TCR-sequenced for both alpha and beta chains. In tumor regions, TCR transcript counts showed a strong correlation with a T cell transcriptional module score derived from matched bulk RNA-seq. TCR alpha and beta repertoires were quantitatively compared across multiple tumor regions, matched nontumor lung and blood in non-small cell lung cancer. Here is what the overall study found, with its caveats: TCR-seq coverage of tumor T cells was estimated at only roughly 6.6% for alpha chains and 13% for beta chains. Counts of ubiquitous and regional expanded TCRs correlated with counts of ubiquitous and regional nonsynonymous mutations, respectively. A correlation was observed between the number of expanded intratumoral alpha and beta TCRs and the tumor nonsynonymous mutation count. Additional single-cell paired TCR alpha and beta sequencing was considered necessary to confirm, at a functional level, the hypothesis that regional TCRs recognize regional mutations.

The germline V gene sets CDR1 to SGHTA and CDR2 to FQGNSA. The CDR3 spans 11 residues, from the cysteine through the phenylalanine. The sequence is cut down to CDR3 DNA, 33 bases in frame from base 1. V is cut by 6 bases and J by 10 bases, and the space between the germline ends is 11 bases. The time point label corresponds to: sample taken at primary tumor resection. Samples were obtained from roughly 72 patients with early-stage, untreated non-small cell lung cancer from the lung TRACERx cohort. Without any cell sorting, TCR sequencing was performed on whole RNA extracted either from tumor and nontumor lung tissue or from cryopreserved PBMC samples. Only patients with enough RNA available from two or more tumor regions were chosen for TCR sequencing. Before selection, tumor and adjacent nontumor lung specimens were reviewed by a lung pathologist. Library generation was performed with 5' RACE. The data were produced on a NextSeq 500. In the TCR library protocol, a unique molecular identifier was attached to each TCR cDNA molecule so that PCR and sequencing errors could be corrected. In the source study's methods: TCR identification, UMI-based error correction and CDR3 extraction were performed with Decombinator tools. TCRs above a frequency of 2 per 1,000, corresponding to the top 1% of the tumor frequency distribution, were defined as expanded. Expanded tumor TCRs were classed as regional if statistically deemed absent (corrected P<0.05) from at least one tumor region, otherwise ubiquitous. Renyi diversity was computed with the R vegan package after each repertoire had been subsampled 100 times to 5,000 TCRs. CDR3 similarity networks were constructed using string-kernel similarity of amino acid triplets, with links drawn between CDR3s whose pairwise similarity was above 0.82. In-frame beta chains were kept once TCRdb had trimmed the public reads at Q25 with fastp and called clones with MiXCR. When rows share a CDR3 protein, they turn into one entry using the most common DNA and genes. TCRdb's processing, not the authors', yielded these V and J calls. The sample table records approximately 3,000 distinct CDR3 sequences; around 6% of these occur just once. Just over 9% of the sample goes to the ten largest clones.

This clonotype is identified as medium-sized (0.01 to 0.1%). Its antigen is unknown. There are no base qualities to consult, and no much larger clone falls within one base. This TCR derives from a male donor with early-stage non-small cell lung cancer. The source material was lung tumor tissue, sampled at surgery. The V and J segments used are TRBV7-2 and TRBJ2-3; confidence is insufficient to name the D gene. The CDR3 region: CASREYMAQYF. The DNA sequence is TGTGCCAGCAGGGAGTACATGGCGCAGTATTTT.